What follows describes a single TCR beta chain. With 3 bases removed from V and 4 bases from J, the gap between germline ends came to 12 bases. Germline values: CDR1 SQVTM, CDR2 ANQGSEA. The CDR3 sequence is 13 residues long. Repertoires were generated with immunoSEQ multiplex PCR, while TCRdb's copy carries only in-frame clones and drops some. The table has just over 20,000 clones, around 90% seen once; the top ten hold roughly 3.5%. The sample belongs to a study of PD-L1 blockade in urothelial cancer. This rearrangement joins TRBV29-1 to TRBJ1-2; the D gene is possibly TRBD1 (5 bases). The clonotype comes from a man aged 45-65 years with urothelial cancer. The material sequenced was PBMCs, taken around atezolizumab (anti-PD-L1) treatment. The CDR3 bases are TGCAGCGTTGACGGAGGGGTGGTCTATGGCTACACCTTC. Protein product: CSVDGGVVYGYTF.